This TCR beta chain originates from a study of T cells in Graves' hyperthyroidism and ophthalmopathy. Broader study findings: Among thyroid clonotypes expanded above 0.001, most also appeared in blood.

This clonotype was observed many times. Antigen specificity is unknown. Amplification targeted TCR beta CDR3 regions from RNA transcripts. Carried out on the TCR CDR3, a first-round RT-PCR used the HTBI primer set. TCRdb re-derived calls from the multiplex PCR reads in MiXCR, one entry per CDR3 protein. The data contain roughly 380,000 distinct CDR3 sequences, about 14% of them singletons. V gave up 6 bases and J gave up 6 bases, with 12 bases separating them. The CDR3 has 13 residues. Germline CDR1 SNHLY, CDR2 FYNNEI. The chain carries TRBV2 and TRBJ1-5; D is possibly TRBD1 (6 bases). The receptor was derived from a man aged 25 to 40 with Graves' hyperthyroidism that later progressed to Graves' ophthalmopathy. The sequenced sample was blood. The CDR3: CASREQGFQPQHF. Here the CDR3 DNA reads TGTGCCAGCAGGGAACAGGGTTTTCAGCCCCAGCATTTT. The variable domain in full, completed from reference TRBV2 and TRBJ1-5, reads EPEVTQTPSHQVTQMGQEVILRCVPISNHLYFYWYRQILGQKVEFLVSFYNNEISEKSEIFDDQFSVERPDGSNFTLKIRSTKLEDSAMYFCASREQGFQPQHFGDGTRLSIL.